The rows below give T cell receptor beta chains drawn from one sample of a study of breast tumors, draining lymph nodes, adjacent tissues. TCRdb re-called the multiplex PCR reads through MiXCR, storing one row per CDR3 protein. This table has around 230,000 distinct CDR3 sequences, under 40% appearing once. The material sequenced was axillary lymph node tissue. The source is a female donor with breast cancer. Some clones in this sample may be carry-over from other donors' samples. CDR3s include the opening cysteine and the closing phenylalanine or tryptophan. D genes are given only for firm matches. Rows give clone size only sometimes, using once, few, many, or a class for an expanded clone.

V	D	J	size	DNA	CDR3
TRBV2	NA	TRBJ1-4	once	TGTGCCAGCAGGGGAAGGGAAAAACTGTTTTTT	CASRGREKLFF
TRBV9	NA	TRBJ1-2	NA	TGTGCTAGCGGGGAGACTAACTATGGCTACACCTTC	CASGETNYGYTF
TRBV11-2	NA	TRBJ2-1	many	TGTGCCAGCGCAGCGCCAAATGAGCAGTTCTTC	CASAAPNEQFF
TRBV7-9	NA	TRBJ1-1	NA	TGTGCCAGCAGCTTACGGGAGAACACTGAAGCTTTCTTT	CASSLRENTEAFF
TRBV6-5	TRBD2	TRBJ2-5	many	TGTGCCAGCAGTCTATGGACTAGCGGGGTTCAAGAGACCCAGTACTTC	CASSLWTSGVQETQYF
TRBV3-1	TRBD2	TRBJ2-5	many	TGTGCCAGCAGCCAAGTATCCGGGGGGGAGACCCAGTACTTC	CASSQVSGGETQYF
TRBV28	NA	TRBJ1-5	NA	TGTGCCAGCAGTTTTTGGGGGAGAGACAATCAGCCCCAGCATTTT	CASSFWGRDNQPQHF
TRBV12-3/TRBV12-4	TRBD2	TRBJ2-5	many	TGTGCCAGCAGCACCTCGCGACTAGCGGGGAGGCAGACCCAGTACTTC	CASSTSRLAGRQTQYF
TRBV2	TRBD1	TRBJ2-5	many	TGTGCCAGCAGTGGACAGGGGGCATTTGAGACCCAGTACTTC	CASSGQGAFETQYF
TRBV7-3	TRBD2	TRBJ2-1	NA	TGTGCCAGCAGCTTAGGAGGCGGGGGATACAATGAGCGGTTCTTC	CASSLGGGGYNERFF
TRBV6-5	NA	TRBJ1-6	many	TGTGCCAGCAGTTACAGACAGGTGAATTCACCCCTCCACTTT	CASSYRQVNSPLHF
TRBV5-1	NA	TRBJ1-4	many	TGCGCCAGCAGCCAAAGCGGGGGGTCTAATGAAAAACTGTTTTTT	CASSQSGGSNEKLFF
TRBV24-1	TRBD1	TRBJ2-1	many	TGTGCCACCGAGACAGGGGGAAATGAGCAGTTCTTC	CATETGGNEQFF
TRBV11-2	NA	TRBJ2-7	many	TGTGCCAGCAGCTTAGTCGGGGCGACAACCTACGAGCAGTACTTC	CASSLVGATTYEQYF
TRBV2	NA	TRBJ1-5	NA	TGTGCCAGCAGCCACCGGGACAACGAGGTAGATCAGCCCCAGCATTTT	CASSHRDNEVDQPQHF
TRBV5-6	TRBD2	TRBJ2-1	few	TGTGCCAGCAGCTTCACTAGCGGTTACAATGAGCAGTTCTTC	CASSFTSGYNEQFF
TRBV27	TRBD2	TRBJ2-7	few	TGTGCCACCGGGGGGACGGGTAGCTCCTACGAGCAGTACTTC	CATGGTGSSYEQYF
TRBV5-1	TRBD2	TRBJ2-5	many	TGCGCCAGCAGCTTGGCGGCTAGCGGGAAAGAGACCCAGTACTTC	CASSLAASGKETQYF
TRBV2	NA	TRBJ2-4	once	TGTGCCAGCAGTCCCCATTCAGGATTAGCCAAAAACATTCAGTACTTC	CASSPHSGLAKNIQYF
TRBV11-3	TRBD1	TRBJ2-1	many	TGTGCCAGCAGCTTAGAGGGACAGGGGGCGCGGGATGAGCAGTTCTTC	CASSLEGQGARDEQFF
TRBV18	NA	TRBJ1-5	many	TGTGCCAGCTCACCTGTAGGGCCAGTTAGCAATCAGCCCCAGCATTTT	CASSPVGPVSNQPQHF
TRBV19	NA	TRBJ2-2	few	TGTGCCAGTAGGGTCCGAGGGGAGCTGTTTTTT	CASRVRGELFF
TRBV25-1	NA	TRBJ1-6	NA	TGTGCCAGCAGTGCCGAGGACAGATATTCACCCCTCCACTTT	CASSAEDRYSPLHF
TRBV3-1	TRBD2	TRBJ2-3	few	TGTGCCAGCAGCCAGCCGGGACTAGGCACAGATACGCAGTATTTT	CASSQPGLGTDTQYF
TRBV11-3	TRBD2	TRBJ2-1	few	TGTGCCATTCATAGCGGGGGCGCCTCCAATGAGCAGTTCTTC	CAIHSGGASNEQFF
TRBV11-3	NA	TRBJ2-7	many	TGTGCCAGCAGCGGCAGGGGGGAACTCTACGAGCAGTACTTC	CASSGRGELYEQYF
TRBV19	NA	TRBJ2-7	once	TGTGCCAGAAGTGAGCAGTACTTC	CARSEQYF
TRBV6-5	NA	TRBJ2-2	few	TGTGCCAGCAGTCTTACAAGGGTACCGAACACCGGGGAGCTGTTTTTT	CASSLTRVPNTGELFF